This paragraph covers one T cell receptor beta chain sequence. The source of the sample is a study of blood T cell repertoires in COVID-19. Study-wide background: Spain, Italy and the United States supplied samples that represented acute and convalescent COVID-19. PBMCs, B-cell-depleted T cells, or T cells provided the cDNA or gDNA that made up the material.

From germline, CDR1 is KGHSH and CDR2 LQKENI. Trimming removed 4 bases from V and 4 bases from J; junction bases left unmatched: 4. This CDR3 has 14 residues. Study processing details: Nucleated cell number was recorded as an estimate derived from reference gene primer amplification. Some clones are missing from TCRdb's copy, which holds only in-frame ones; the method was immunoSEQ multiplex PCR. V, J and clone size reflect that table, while D and trimming were determined from the DNA. The repertoire holds roughly 100,000 clones, with 80% to 85% as singletons. The sample consisted of peripheral blood. This receptor was identified in an elderly woman with acute or convalescent COVID-19. The chain links TRBV18 to TRBJ2-5, with 9 bases that match TRBD2. CDR3 protein: CASSLLAGVETQYF. The CDR3 DNA follows: TGTGCCAGCTCACTGTTAGCGGGAGTAGAGACCCAGTACTTC.